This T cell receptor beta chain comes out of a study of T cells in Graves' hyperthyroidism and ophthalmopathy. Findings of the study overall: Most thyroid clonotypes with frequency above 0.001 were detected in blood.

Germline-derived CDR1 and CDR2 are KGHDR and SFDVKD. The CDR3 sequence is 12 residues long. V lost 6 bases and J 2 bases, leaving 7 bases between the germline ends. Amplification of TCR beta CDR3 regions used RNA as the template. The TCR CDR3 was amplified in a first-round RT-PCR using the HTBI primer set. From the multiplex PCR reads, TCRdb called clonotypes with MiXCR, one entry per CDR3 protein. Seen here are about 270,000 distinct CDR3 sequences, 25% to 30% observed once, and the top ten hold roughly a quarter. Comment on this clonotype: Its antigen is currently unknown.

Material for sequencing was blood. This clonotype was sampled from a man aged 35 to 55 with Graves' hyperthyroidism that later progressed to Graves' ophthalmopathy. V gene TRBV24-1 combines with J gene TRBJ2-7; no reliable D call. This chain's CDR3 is CATSRPAYEQYF. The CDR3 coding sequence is TGTGCCACCAGTAGGCCAGCCTACGAGCAGTACTTC.